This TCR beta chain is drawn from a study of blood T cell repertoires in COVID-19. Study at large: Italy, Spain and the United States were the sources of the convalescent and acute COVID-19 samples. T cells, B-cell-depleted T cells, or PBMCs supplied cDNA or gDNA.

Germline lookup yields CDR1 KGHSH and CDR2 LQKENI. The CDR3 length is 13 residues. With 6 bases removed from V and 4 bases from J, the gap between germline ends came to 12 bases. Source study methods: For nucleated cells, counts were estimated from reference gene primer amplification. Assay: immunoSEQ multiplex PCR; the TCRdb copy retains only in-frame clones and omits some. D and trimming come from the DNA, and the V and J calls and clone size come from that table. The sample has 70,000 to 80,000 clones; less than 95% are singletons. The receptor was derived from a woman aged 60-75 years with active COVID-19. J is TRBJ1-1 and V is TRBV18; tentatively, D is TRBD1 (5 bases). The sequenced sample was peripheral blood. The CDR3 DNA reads TGTGCCAGCTCGGGGGGGGTACGCACTGAAGCTTTCTTT. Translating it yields CASSGGVRTEAFF.